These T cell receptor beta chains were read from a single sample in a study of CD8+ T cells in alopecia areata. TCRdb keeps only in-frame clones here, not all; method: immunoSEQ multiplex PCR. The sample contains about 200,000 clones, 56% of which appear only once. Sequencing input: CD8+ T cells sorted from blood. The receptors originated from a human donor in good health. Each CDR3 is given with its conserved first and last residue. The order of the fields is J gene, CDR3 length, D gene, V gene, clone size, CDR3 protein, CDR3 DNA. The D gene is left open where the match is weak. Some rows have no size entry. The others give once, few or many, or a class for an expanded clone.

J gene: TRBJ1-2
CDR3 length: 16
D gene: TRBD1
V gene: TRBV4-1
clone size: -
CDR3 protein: CASSQEPGQGVDGYTF
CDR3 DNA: TGCGCCAGCAGCCAAGAACCTGGACAGGGAGTTGATGGCTACACCTTC

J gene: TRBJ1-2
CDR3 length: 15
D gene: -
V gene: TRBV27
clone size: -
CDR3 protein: CASSLLDSGLGGYTF
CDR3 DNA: TGTGCCAGCAGTTTACTCGACAGTGGGTTAGGAGGCTACACCTTC

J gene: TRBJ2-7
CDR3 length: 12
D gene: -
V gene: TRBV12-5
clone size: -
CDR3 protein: CASGPGPYEQYF
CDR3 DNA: TGTGCTAGTGGCCCCGGACCCTACGAGCAGTACTTC

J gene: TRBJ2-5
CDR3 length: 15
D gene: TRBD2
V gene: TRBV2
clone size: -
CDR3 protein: CASSEGLAGQETQYF
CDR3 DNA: TGTGCCAGCAGTGAGGGACTAGCGGGGCAAGAGACCCAGTACTTC

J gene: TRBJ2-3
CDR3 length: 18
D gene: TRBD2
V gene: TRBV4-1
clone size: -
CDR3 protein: CASSQDHGLALRTDTQYF
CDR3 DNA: TGCGCCAGCAGCCAAGATCATGGACTAGCGTTGCGTACAGATACGCAGTATTTT

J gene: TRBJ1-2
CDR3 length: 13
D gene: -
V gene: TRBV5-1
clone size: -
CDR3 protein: CASSLGRVDGYTF
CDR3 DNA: TGCGCCAGCAGCTTGGGTCGGGTGGATGGCTACACCTTC

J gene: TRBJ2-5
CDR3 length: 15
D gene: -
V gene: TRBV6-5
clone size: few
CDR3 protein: CASRMDLGSQFAQYF
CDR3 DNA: TGTGCCAGCAGGATGGACCTTGGGTCCCAATTCGCCCAGTACTTC

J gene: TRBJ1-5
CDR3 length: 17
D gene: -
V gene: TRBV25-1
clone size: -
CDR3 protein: CASSDPSPQVSNQPQHF
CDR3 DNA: TGTGCCAGCAGTGACCCCTCGCCACAGGTTAGCAATCAGCCCCAGCATTTT

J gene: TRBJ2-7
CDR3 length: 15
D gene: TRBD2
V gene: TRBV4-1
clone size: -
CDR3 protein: CASSQLTSGSYEQYF
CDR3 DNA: TGCGCCAGCAGCCAACTGACTAGCGGGAGCTACGAGCAGTACTTC

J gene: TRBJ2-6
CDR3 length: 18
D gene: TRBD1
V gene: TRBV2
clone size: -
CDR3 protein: CASSRDRWVPSGANVLTF
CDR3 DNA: TGTGCCAGCAGTCGGGACAGGTGGGTCCCTTCTGGGGCCAACGTCCTGACTTTC

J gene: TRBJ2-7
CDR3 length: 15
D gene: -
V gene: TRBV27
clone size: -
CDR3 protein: CASSARWQGRYEQYF
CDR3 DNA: TGTGCCAGCAGTGCCAGATGGCAGGGGCGCTACGAGCAGTACTTC

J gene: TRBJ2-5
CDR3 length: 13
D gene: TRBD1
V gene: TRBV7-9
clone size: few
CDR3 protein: CASSHRGQETQYF
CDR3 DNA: TGTGCCAGCAGCCACAGGGGGCAAGAGACCCAGTACTTC

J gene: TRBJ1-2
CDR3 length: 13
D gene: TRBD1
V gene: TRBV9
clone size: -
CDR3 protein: CASSPGQGLGYTF
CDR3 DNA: TGTGCCAGTTCACCGGGACAGGGGTTGGGCTACACCTTC

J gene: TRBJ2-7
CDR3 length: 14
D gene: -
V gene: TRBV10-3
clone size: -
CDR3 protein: CAISESLKGYEQYF
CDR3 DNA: TGTGCCATCAGTGAGTCGCTCAAAGGCTACGAGCAGTACTTC

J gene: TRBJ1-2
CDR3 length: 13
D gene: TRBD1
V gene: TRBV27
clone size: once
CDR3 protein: CASSSGTEYGYTF
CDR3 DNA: TGTGCCAGCAGTTCCGGGACAGAGTATGGCTACACCTTC

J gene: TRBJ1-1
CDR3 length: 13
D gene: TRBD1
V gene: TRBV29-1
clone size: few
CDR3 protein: CSVTGGLGTEAFF
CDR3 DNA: TGCAGCGTAACAGGGGGCTTGGGCACTGAAGCTTTCTTT

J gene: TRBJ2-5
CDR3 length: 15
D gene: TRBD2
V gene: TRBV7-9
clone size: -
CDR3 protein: CASTTPLAGQETQYF
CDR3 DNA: TGTGCCAGCACCACGCCCCTAGCGGGCCAAGAGACCCAGTACTTC

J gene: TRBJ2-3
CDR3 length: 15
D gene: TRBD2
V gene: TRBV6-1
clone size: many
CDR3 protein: CASSVGSGGTDTQYF
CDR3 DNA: TGTGCCAGCAGTGTCGGTAGCGGGGGCACAGATACGCAGTATTTT

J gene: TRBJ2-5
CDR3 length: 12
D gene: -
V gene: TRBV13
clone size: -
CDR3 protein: CASSLRGETQYF
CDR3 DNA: TGTGCCAGCAGCTTAAGAGGGGAGACCCAGTACTTC

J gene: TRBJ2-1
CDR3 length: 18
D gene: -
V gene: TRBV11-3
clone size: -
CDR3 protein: CASSLEPPDRRAYNEQFF
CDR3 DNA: TGTGCCAGCAGCTTAGAGCCCCCGGACAGGAGGGCCTACAATGAGCAGTTCTTC

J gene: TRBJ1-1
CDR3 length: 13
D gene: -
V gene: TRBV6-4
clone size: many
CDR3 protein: CASSDKENTEAFF
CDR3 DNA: TGTGCCAGCAGTGACAAAGAGAACACTGAAGCTTTCTTT

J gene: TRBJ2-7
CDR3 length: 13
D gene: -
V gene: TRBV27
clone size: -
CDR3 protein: CASSLSASYEQYF
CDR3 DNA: TGTGCCAGCAGTTTATCCGCTTCCTACGAGCAGTACTTC

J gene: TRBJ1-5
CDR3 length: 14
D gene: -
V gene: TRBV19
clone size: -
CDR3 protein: CASSIEGSNQPQHF
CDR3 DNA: TGTGCCAGTAGTATAGAGGGTAGCAATCAGCCCCAGCATTTT

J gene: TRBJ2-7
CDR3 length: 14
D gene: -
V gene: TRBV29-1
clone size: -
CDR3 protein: CSVEEVGQIYEQYF
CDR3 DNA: TGCAGCGTTGAAGAGGTCGGACAGATCTACGAGCAGTACTTC

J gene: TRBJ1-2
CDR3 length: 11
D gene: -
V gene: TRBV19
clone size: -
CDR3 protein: CASSIQGGYTF
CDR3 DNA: TGTGCCAGTAGTATCCAGGGTGGCTACACCTTC

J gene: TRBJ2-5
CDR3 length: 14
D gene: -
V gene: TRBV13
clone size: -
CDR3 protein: CASSTQRKQETQYF
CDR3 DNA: TGTGCCAGCAGTACACAGCGCAAGCAAGAGACCCAGTACTTC

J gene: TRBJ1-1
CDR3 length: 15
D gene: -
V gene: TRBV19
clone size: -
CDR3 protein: CASSKARPKDTEAFF
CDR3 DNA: TGTGCCAGTAGTAAGGCCCGGCCGAAGGACACTGAAGCTTTCTTT

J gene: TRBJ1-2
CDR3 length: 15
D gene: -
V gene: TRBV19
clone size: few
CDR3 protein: CASKATWTEHYGYTF
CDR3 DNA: TGTGCCAGTAAGGCCACATGGACGGAGCACTATGGCTACACCTTC

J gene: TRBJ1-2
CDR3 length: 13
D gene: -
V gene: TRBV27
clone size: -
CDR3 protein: CASSSDDNYGYTF
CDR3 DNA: TGTGCCAGCAGTTCGGACGACAACTATGGCTACACCTTC

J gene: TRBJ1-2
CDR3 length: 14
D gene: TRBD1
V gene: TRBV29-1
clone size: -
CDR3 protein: CSVGWGDSVDGYTF
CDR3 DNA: TGCAGCGTTGGTTGGGGGGACAGTGTAGATGGCTACACCTTC

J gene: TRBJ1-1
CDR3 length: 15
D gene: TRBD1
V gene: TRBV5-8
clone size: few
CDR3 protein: CASSWGTGGGTEAFF
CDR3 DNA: TGTGCCAGCAGCTGGGGGACAGGCGGCGGGACTGAAGCTTTCTTT

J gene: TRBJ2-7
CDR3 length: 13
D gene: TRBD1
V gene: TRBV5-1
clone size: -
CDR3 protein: CASSVQGAYEQYF
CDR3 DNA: TGCGCCAGCAGCGTACAGGGGGCCTACGAGCAGTACTTC

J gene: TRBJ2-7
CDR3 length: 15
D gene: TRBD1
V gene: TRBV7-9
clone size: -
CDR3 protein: CASSPSRDRGYEQYF
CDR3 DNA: TGTGCCAGCAGCCCAAGCCGGGACAGGGGCTACGAGCAGTACTTC

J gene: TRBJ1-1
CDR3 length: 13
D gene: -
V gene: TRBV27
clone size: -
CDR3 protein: CASSPSGGPEAFF
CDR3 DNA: TGTGCCAGCAGTCCCTCTGGGGGCCCTGAAGCTTTCTTT

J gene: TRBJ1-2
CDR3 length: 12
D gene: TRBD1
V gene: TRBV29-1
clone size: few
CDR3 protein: CSAWTGGYGYTF
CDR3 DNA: TGCAGCGCTTGGACAGGGGGCTATGGCTACACCTTC

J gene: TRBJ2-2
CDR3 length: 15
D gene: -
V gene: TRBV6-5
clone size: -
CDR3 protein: CASSSGPTNTGELFF
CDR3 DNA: TGTGCCAGCAGCTCAGGACCTACGAACACCGGGGAGCTGTTTTTT

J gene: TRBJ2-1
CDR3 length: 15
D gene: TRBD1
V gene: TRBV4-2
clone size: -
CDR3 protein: CASSQGIGQANEQFF
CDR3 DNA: TGTGCCAGCAGCCAGGGGATAGGACAGGCCAATGAGCAGTTCTTC

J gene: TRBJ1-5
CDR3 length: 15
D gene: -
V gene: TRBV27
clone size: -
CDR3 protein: CASREGPNSNQPQHF
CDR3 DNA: TGTGCCAGCAGAGAGGGACCCAATAGCAATCAGCCCCAGCATTTT

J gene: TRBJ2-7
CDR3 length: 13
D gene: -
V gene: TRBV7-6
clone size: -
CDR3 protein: CASSLADTYEQYF
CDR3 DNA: TGTGCCAGCAGCTTAGCAGATACCTACGAGCAGTACTTC

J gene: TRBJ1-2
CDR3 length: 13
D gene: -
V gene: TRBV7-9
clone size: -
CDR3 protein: CASSLARIRAGTF
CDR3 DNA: TGTGCCAGCAGCTTAGCGAGAATCAGGGCTGGCACCTTC

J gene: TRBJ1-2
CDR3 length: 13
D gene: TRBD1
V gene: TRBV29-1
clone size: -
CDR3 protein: CSVGTGGFYGYTF
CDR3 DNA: TGCAGCGTTGGGACAGGGGGGTTCTATGGCTACACCTTC

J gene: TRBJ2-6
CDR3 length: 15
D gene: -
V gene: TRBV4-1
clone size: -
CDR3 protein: CASSQARSGANVLTF
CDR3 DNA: TGCGCCAGCAGCCAAGCACGATCTGGGGCCAACGTCCTGACTTTC

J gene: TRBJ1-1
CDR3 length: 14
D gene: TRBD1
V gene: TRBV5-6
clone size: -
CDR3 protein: CASSLGTGNTEAFF
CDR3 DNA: TGTGCCAGCAGTTTGGGGACAGGGAACACTGAAGCTTTCTTT

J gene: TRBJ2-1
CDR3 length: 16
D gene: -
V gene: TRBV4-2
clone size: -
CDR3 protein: CASSQGGLGVYNEQFF
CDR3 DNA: TGTGCCAGCAGCCAAGGGGGGCTTGGGGTCTACAATGAGCAGTTCTTC

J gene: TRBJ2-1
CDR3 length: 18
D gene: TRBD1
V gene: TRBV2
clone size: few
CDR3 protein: CASSDDQRTGQTYNEQFF
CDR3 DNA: TGTGCCAGCAGTGATGATCAACGGACAGGGCAGACCTACAATGAGCAGTTCTTC

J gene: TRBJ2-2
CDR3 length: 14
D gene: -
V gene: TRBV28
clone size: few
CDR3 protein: CASSGLSNTGELFF
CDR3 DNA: TGTGCCAGCAGTGGACTTTCGAACACCGGGGAGCTGTTTTTT